Sequencing of this T cell receptor (beta chain) was carried out in a study of T cell responses to AZD1222 COVID-19 vaccine. Study-wide results and caveats: It was only after the peak T cell response that any repertoires were sampled.

Here immunoSEQ multiplex PCR was the method, and the copy in TCRdb shows in-frame clones only, minus some. The sample consists of 100,000 to 150,000 clones, roughly nine tenths of them appearing once. This clone was detected once. The antigen remains undetermined. The CDR3 is 14 residues long. With 6 bases removed from V and 4 bases from J, the gap between germline ends came to 13 bases. Germline V gene data show CDR1 as MNHEY and CDR2 as SMNVEV (reference sequence). The chain combines TRBV27 with TRBJ1-5, with D tentatively TRBD1 (6 bases). This specimen was peripheral blood, taken on day 0 of AZD1222 vaccination. The source of this sequence is an adult in good health. The CDR3 region is CASSPGTPNQPQHF. In DNA, the CDR3 is TGTGCCAGCAGCCCCGGGACACCGAATCAGCCCCAGCATTTT.